The source of this T cell receptor beta chain is a study of CD8 T cells in ankylosing spondylitis. Findings and limits, study-wide: Disease-linked clones were CD8+ and relatively rare in peripheral blood.

On this clonotype itself: Its antigen remains unknown.

TCRdb analysed the 5' RACE reads with MiXCR anew, one entry per CDR3 protein. This sample has 85,000 to 100,000 distinct CDR3 sequences, with 8.5% to 9% found just once. The CDR3 has 18 residues. Sequencing used blood, either unsorted or a sorted T cell fraction (not recorded which). This TCR came from a male donor with ankylosing spondylitis or in good health (not recorded which). The chain joins TRBV21-1 to TRBJ2-5; TRBD2, as called in the table, went unchecked against the DNA. TRBV21-1 counts as a pseudogene. CDR3 in amino acids: CASSNTRGRPNFKETQYF. The CDR3 nucleotides are TGTGCCAGCAGCAATACACGGGGAAGGCCTAACTTCAAAGAGACCCAGTACTTC.